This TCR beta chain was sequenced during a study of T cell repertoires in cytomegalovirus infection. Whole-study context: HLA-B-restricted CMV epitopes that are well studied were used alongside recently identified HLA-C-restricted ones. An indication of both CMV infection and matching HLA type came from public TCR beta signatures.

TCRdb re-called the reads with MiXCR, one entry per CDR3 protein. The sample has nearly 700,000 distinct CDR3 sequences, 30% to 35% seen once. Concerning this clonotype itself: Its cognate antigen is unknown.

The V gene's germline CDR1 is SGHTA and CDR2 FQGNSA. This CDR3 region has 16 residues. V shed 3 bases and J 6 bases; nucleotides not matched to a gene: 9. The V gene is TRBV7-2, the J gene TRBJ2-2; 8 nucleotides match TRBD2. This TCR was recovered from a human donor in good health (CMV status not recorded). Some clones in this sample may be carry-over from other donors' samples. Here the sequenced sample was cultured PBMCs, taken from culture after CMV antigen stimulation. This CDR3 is CASSLFGSGGPGELFF. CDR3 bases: TGTGCCAGCAGCTTGTTCGGGTCGGGAGGGCCCGGGGAGCTGTTTTTT. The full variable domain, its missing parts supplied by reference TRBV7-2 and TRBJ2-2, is GAGVSQSPSNKVTEKGKDVELRCDPISGHTALYWYRQSLGQGLEFLIYFQGNSAPDKSGLPSDRFSAERTGGSVSTLTIQRTQQEDSAVYLCASSLFGSGGPGELFFGEGSRLTVL.